Many counts were recorded for the clone carrying this T cell receptor (beta chain). The antigen is unknown. Germline V CDR1 and CDR2: MRHNA, SNTAGT. Deletions cut 5 bases from V and 4 bases from J, with 11 bases between. This CDR3 is 13 amino acids long. Unique molecular identifiers tagged individual cDNA molecules. TCRdb re-derived calls from the 5' RACE reads in MiXCR, one entry per CDR3 protein. The profile covers roughly 58,000 distinct CDR3 sequences, with about 5.9% appearing a single time and approximately 4.1% taken by the ten largest. The data stem from a study of early T cells in non-severe SARS-CoV-2 infection. Overall study: Chains stayed unpaired after sequencing of bulk RNA from unsorted whole blood.

Study results and caveats: Lookups in VDJdb leaned toward anti-spike CD8 responses and missed private and CD4 specificities.

The J gene is TRBJ1-2, the V gene TRBV6-4, with a weak D call TRBD1 (5 bases). Sample: whole blood. This receptor was identified in an adult who was a healthcare worker with PCR-confirmed SARS-CoV-2 infection or an uninfected control (not recorded which). The CDR3: CASSKGHGYGYTF. Written as DNA, the CDR3 is TGTGCCAGCAGTAAGGGGCACGGCTATGGCTACACCTTC.